Reported below is one TCR beta chain. Across 20 to 25 US areas, participants ranged in age from about 18 to 100 years. Recovered status in Cohort 3 required two negative PCRs, clearance, or symptom resolution. This sample is part of a study of blood T cell repertoires in COVID-19. Study-wide context: Both acute and convalescent COVID-19 samples were obtained from the United States, Italy and Spain.

With 3 bases clipped from V and 2 bases from J, the junction kept 6 bases outside the gene matches. The CDR3 is 16 residues long. Germline V CDR1 and CDR2: KGHDR, SFDVKD. Method: immunoSEQ multiplex PCR; TCRdb's copy keeps in-frame clones and lacks some. The sample includes more than 150,000 clones, roughly 80% of them seen just once. This TCR was recovered from a woman aged 50 to 60 who had recovered from COVID-19. The sample comprised PBMCs or T cells enriched from blood (not recorded which). J is TRBJ2-3 and V is TRBV24-1; TRBD2 matches at 8 bases. CDR3 loop: CATSDTGTRTTDTQYF. The CDR3 DNA reads TGTGCCACCAGTGATACAGGGACTAGGACCACAGATACGCAGTATTTT.